The sample holds many counts of the clone carrying this TCR beta chain. TCRdb analysed the 5' RACE reads with MiXCR anew, one entry per CDR3 protein. The sample consists of tens of thousands of distinct CDR3 sequences, roughly 8.2% of them appearing once. These data come from a study of chronic HIV infection and antiretroviral therapy. CDR1 is MGHDK, CDR2 SYGVNS, per germline. The CDR3 length is 15 residues. Losses at the gene ends were 2 bases for V and 5 bases for J; bases not matched to a gene: 6. This chain uses TRBV25-1 with TRBJ2-5; 9 nucleotides line up with TRBD1. This receptor was obtained from an adult who had HIV and had not received antiretroviral therapy, or was an uninfected healthy control (not recorded which). Input material: peripheral blood. In nucleotides, the CDR3 is TGTGCCAGCAGTGAACGGACAGGGGATACGGAGACCCAGTACTTC. It yields the protein CASSERTGDTETQYF.